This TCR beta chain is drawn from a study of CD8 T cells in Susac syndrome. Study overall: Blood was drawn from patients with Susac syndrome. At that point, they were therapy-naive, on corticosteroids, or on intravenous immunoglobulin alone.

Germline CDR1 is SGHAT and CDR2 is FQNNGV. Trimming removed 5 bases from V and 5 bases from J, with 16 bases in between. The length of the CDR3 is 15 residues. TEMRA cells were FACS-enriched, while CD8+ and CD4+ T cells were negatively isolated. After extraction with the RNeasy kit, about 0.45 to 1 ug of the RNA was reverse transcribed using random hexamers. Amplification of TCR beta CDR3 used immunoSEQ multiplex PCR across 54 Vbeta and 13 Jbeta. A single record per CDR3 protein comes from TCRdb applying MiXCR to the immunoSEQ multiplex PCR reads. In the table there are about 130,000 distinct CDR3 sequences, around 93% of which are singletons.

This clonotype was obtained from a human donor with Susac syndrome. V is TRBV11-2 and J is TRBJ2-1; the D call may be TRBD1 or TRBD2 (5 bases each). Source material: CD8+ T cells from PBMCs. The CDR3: CASSETIRGDNEQFF. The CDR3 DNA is TGTGCCAGCAGCGAGACTATCCGAGGGGACAATGAGCAGTTCTTC.